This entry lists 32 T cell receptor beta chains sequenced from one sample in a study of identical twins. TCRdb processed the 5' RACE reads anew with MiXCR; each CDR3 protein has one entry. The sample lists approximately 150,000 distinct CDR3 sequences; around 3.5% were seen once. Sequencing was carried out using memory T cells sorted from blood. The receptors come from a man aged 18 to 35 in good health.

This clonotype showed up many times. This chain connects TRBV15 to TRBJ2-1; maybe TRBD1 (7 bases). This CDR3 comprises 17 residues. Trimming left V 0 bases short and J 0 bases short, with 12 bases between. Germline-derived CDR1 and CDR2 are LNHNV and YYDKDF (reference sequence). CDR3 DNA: TGTGCCACCAGCAGAGATTTGCGGGACAGCTCCTACAATGAGCAGTTCTTC. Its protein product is CATSRDLRDSSYNEQFF.

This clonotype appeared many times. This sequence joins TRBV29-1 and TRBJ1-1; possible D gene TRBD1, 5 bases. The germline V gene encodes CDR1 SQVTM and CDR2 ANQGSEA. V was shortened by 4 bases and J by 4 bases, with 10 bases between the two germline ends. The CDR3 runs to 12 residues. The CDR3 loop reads CSVVSGFTEAFF. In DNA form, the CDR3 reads TGCAGCGTTGTCTCAGGGTTCACTGAAGCTTTCTTT.

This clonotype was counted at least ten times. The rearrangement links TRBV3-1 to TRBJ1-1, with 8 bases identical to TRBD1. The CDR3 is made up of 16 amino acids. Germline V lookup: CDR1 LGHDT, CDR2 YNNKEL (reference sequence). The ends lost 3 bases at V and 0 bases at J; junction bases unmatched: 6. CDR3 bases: TGTGCCAGCAGCCAGGGACAGGCCCGATTGAACACTGAAGCTTTCTTT. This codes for CASSQGQARLNTEAFF.

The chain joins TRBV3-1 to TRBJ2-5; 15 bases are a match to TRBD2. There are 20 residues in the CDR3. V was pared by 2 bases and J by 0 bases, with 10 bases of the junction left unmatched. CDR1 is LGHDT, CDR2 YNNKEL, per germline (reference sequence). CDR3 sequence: CASSQWGLAGGSGYQETQYF. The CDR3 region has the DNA TGTGCCAGCAGCCAATGGGGACTAGCGGGAGGTTCGGGGTACCAAGAGACCCAGTACTTC.

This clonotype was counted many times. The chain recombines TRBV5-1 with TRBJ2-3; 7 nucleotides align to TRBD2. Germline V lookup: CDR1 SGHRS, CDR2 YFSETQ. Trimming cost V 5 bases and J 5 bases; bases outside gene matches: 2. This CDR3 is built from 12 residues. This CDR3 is CASRREGDTQYF. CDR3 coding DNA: TGCGCCAGCAGGAGGGAGGGAGATACGCAGTATTTT.

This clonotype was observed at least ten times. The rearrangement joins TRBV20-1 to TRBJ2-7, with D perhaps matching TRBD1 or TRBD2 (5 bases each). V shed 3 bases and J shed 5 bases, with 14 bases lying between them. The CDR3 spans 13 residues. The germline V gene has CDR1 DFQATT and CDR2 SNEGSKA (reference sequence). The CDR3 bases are TGCAGTGCTAGGGGACCTCCCCTCAACGAGCAGTACTTC. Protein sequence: CSARGPPLNEQYF.

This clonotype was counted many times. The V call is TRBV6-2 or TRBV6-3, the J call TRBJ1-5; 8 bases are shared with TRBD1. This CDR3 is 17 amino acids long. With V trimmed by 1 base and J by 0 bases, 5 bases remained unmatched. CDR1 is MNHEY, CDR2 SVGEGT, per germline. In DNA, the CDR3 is TGTGCCAGCAGTTACTTTGGACAGGGCCTTAGCAATCAGCCCCAGCATTTT. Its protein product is CASSYFGQGLSNQPQHF.

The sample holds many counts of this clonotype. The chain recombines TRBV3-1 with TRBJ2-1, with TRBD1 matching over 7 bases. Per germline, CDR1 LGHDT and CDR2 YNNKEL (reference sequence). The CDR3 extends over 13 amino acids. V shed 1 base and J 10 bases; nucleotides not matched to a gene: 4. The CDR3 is CASSQGQGVEQFF. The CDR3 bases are TGTGCCAGCAGCCAAGGCCAGGGGGTCGAGCAGTTCTTC.

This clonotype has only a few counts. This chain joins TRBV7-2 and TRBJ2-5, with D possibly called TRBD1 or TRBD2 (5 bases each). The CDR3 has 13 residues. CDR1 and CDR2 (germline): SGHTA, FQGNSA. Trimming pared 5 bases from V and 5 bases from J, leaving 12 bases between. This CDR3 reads CASSTTWGETQYF. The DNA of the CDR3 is TGTGCCAGCAGCACTACTTGGGGGGAGACCCAGTACTTC. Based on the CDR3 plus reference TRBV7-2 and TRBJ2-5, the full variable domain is GAGVSQSPSNKVTEKGKDVELRCDPISGHTALYWYRQSLGQGLEFLIYFQGNSAPDKSGLPSDRFSAERTGGSVSTLTIQRTQQEDSAVYLCASSTTWGETQYFGPGTRLLVL.

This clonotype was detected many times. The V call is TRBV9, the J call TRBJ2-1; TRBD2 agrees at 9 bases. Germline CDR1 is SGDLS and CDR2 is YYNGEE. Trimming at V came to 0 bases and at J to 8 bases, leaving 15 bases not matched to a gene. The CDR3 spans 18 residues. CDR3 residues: CASSVAGLASVLVDEQFF. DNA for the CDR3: TGTGCCAGCAGCGTAGCTGGACTAGCGTCCGTTTTAGTCGATGAGCAGTTCTTC. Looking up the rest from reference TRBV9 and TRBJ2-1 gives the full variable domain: DSGVTQTPKHLITATGQRVTLRCSPRSGDLSVYWYQQSLDQGLQFLIQYYNGEERAKGNILERFSAQQFPDLHSELNLSSLELGDSALYFCASSVAGLASVLVDEQFFGPGTRLTVL.

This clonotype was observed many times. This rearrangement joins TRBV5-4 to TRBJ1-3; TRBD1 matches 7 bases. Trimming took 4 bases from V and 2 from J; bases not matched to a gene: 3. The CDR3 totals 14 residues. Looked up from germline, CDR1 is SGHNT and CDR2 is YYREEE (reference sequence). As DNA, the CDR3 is TGTGCCAGCAGCAGACAGGGCACTGGAAACACCATATATTTT. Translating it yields CASSRQGTGNTIYF.

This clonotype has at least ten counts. The CDR3 DNA reads as TGTGCCAGCAAGAGCGATGAGCAGTTCTTC. Its translation is CASKSDEQFF. The chain employs TRBV2 and TRBJ2-1; no clear D gene. The ends were cut back, 7 bases at V and 8 bases at J, with 6 bases in the middle. Germline CDR1 reads SNHLY; CDR2 reads FYNNEI. This CDR3 spans 10 amino acids.

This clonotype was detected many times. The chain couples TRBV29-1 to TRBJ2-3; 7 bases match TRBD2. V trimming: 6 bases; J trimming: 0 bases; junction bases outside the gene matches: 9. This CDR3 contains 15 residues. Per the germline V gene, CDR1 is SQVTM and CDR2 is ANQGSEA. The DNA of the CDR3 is TGCAGCGTGGGAGGGGTCCAGATAAGCACAGATACGCAGTATTTT. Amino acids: CSVGGVQISTDTQYF.

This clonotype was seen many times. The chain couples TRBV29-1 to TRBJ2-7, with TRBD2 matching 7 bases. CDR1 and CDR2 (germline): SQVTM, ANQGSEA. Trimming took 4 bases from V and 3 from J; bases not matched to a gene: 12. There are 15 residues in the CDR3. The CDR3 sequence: CSVVGMASGLYEQYF. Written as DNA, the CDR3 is TGCAGCGTTGTAGGTATGGCTAGCGGACTCTACGAGCAGTACTTC.

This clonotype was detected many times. The CDR3 sequence: CSAPARGRGGNIQYF. CDR3 coding DNA: TGCAGTGCCCCCGCCAGGGGTCGGGGGGGAAACATTCAGTACTTC. The chain uses TRBV20-1 and TRBJ2-4; 8 bases map to TRBD2. The CDR3 has 15 amino acids. Germline values: CDR1 DFQATT, CDR2 SNEGSKA (reference sequence). The junction had 13 bases not matched to a gene; V was cut back by 6 bases and J by 6 bases.

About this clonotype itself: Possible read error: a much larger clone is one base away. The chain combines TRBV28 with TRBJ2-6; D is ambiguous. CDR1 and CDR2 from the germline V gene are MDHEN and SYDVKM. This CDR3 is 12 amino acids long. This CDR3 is CQSHCRANVLTF. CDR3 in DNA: TGCCAGAGTCATTGTCGGGCCAACGTCCTGACTTTC.

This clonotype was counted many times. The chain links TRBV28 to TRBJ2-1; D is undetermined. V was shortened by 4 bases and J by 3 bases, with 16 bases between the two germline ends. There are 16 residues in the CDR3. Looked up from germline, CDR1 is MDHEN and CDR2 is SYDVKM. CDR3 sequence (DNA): TGTGCCAGCAGTTCCCTAAGTTTAACCCTCTACAATGAGCAGTTCTTC. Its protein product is CASSSLSLTLYNEQFF.

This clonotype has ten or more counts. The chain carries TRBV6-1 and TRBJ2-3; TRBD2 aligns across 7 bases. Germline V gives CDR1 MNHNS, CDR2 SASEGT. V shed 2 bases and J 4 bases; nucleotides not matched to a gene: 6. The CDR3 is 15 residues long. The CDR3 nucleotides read TGTGCCAGCAGTGAACGCCAGCGGGAAGCAGATACGCAGTATTTT. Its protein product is CASSERQREADTQYF.

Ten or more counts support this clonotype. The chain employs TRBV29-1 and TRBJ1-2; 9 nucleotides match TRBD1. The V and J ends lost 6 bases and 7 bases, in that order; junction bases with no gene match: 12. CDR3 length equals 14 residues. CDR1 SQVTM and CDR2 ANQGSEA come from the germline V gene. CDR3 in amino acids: CSVPVYRDRAGYTF. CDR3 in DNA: TGCAGCGTACCCGTATACCGGGACAGGGCTGGCTACACCTTC.

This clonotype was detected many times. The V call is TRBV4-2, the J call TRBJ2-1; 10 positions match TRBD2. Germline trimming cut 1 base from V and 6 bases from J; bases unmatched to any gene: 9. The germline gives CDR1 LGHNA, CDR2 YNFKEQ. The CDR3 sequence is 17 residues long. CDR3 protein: CASSQALGLAQVNEQFF. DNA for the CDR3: TGTGCCAGCAGCCAAGCGCTGGGACTAGCGCAGGTCAATGAGCAGTTCTTC.

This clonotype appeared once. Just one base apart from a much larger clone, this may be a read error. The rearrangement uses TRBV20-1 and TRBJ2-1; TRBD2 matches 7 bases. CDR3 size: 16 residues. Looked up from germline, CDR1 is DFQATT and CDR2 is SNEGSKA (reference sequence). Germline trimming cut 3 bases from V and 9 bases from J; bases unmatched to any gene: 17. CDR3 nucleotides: TGCAGTGCTAGGGCACCAACTAGCGCGAGTTTGGTTGAGCAGTTCTTC. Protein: CSARAPTSASLVEQFF.

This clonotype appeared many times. In nucleotides, the CDR3 is TGTGCCAGCAGCGTAGGGGGTTCCAGAGACTATGGCTACACCTTC. Protein product: CASSVGGSRDYGYTF. V gene TRBV9 combines with J gene TRBJ1-2; the D is unclear. Trimming pared 0 bases from V and 3 bases from J, leaving 12 bases between. CDR1 SGDLS and CDR2 YYNGEE come from the germline V gene. The CDR3 runs to 15 residues.

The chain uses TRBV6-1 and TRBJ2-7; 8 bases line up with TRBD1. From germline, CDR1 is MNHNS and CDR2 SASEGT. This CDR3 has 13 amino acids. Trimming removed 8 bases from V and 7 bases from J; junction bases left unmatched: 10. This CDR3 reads CASGRTGSREQYF. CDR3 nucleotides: TGTGCCAGCGGCAGGACAGGGTCACGAGAGCAGTACTTC.

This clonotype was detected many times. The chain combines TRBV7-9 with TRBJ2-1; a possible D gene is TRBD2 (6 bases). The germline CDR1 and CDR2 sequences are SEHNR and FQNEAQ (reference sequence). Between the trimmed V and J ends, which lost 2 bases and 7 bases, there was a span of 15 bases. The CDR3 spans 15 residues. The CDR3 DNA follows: TGTGCCAGCAGCTTACTCGGGACTGCTGGGAATGAGCAGTTCTTC. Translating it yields CASSLLGTAGNEQFF.

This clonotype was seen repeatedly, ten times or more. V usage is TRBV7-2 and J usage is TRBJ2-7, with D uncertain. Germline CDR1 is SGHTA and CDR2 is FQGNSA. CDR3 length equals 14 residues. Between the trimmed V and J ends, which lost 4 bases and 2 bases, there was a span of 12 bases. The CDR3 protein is CASSSRLPPYEQYF. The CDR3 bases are TGTGCCAGCAGCTCCCGTTTGCCACCCTACGAGCAGTACTTC.

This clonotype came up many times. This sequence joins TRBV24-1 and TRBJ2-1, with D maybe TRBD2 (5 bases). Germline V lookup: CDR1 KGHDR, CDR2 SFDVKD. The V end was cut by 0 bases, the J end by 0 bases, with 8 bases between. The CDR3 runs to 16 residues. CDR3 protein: CATSDLQRGSYNEQFF. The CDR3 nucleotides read TGTGCCACCAGTGATTTGCAACGGGGCTCCTACAATGAGCAGTTCTTC.

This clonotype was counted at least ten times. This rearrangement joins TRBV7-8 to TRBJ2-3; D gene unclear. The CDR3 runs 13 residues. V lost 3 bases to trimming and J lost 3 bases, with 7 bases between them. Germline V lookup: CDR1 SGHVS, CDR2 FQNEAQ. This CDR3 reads CASSFLRTDTQYF. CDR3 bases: TGTGCCAGCAGCTTCCTACGTACAGATACGCAGTATTTT.

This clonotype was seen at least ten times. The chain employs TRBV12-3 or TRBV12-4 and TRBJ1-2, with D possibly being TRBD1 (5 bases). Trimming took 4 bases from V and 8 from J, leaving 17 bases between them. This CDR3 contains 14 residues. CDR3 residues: CASSWGRDTSGYTF. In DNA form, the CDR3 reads TGTGCCAGCAGTTGGGGACGGGATACGAGCGGCTACACCTTC.

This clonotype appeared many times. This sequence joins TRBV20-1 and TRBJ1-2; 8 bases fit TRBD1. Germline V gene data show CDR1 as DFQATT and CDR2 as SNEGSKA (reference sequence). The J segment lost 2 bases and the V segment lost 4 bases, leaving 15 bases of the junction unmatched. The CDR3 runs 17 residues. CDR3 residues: CSAKSPSAGTGNYGYTF. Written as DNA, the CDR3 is TGCAGTGCTAAATCCCCGAGCGCCGGGACAGGAAACTATGGCTACACCTTC.

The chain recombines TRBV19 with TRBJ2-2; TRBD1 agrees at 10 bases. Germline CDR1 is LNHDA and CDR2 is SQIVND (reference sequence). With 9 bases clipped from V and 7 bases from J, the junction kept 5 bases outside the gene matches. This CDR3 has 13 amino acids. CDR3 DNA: TGTGCCAGCCTGACAGGGGGCATCGGGGAGCTGTTTTTT. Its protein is CASLTGGIGELFF.

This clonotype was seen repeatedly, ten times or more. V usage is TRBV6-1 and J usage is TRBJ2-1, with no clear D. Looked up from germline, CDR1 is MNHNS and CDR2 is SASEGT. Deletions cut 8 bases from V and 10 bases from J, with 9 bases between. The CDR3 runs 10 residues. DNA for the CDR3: TGTGCCAGCCAACTTGGAGAGCAGTTCTTC. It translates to CASQLGEQFF.

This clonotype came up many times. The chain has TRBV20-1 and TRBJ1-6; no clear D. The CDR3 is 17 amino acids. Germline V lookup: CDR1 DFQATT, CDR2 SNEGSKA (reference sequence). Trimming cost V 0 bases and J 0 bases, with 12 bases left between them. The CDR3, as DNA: TGCAGTGCTAGAGATCTAAGGGAGAGCTCCTATAATTCACCCCTCCACTTT. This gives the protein CSARDLRESSYNSPLHF.